A single sample gave rise to the 10 T cell receptor beta chains below, sequenced in a study of shared clonotypes between healthy human individuals. Measured with immunoSEQ multiplex PCR; TCRdb has only the in-frame clones, and not every one. The sample holds some 2,000,000 clones, 85% to 95% seen once. The material sequenced was naive CD4+ T cells sorted from blood. The subset was: CD45RA+ positively selected. These receptors were taken from a young man in good health.

The chain couples TRBV25-1 to TRBJ2-1; 7 bases match TRBD1. Per the germline V gene, CDR1 is MGHDK and CDR2 is SYGVNS. This CDR3 has 16 residues. With V trimmed by 4 bases and J by 0 bases, 6 bases remained unmatched. CDR3 sequence: CASSGTTGISYNEQFF. CDR3 coding DNA: TGTGCCAGCAGTGGGACGACAGGGATCTCCTACAATGAGCAGTTCTTC.

V and J are TRBV6-1 and TRBJ1-1; D is undetermined. The CDR3 is made up of 14 amino acids. V was clipped by 0 bases and J by 1 base, with 6 bases between them. CDR1 and CDR2 from the germline V gene are MNHNS and SASEGT. For the CDR3, the DNA is TGTGCCAGCAGTGAAGCGGGAACGAACACTGAAGCTTTCTTT. This sequence encodes CASSEAGTNTEAFF.

This clone was picked up one time. The chain carries TRBV19 and TRBJ1-6, with TRBD1 as a possible D gene (5 bases). The V end was cut by 4 bases, the J end by 10 bases, with 17 bases between. The length of the CDR3 is 15 residues. Germline CDR1 is LNHDA and CDR2 is SQIVND (reference sequence). The CDR3 nucleotides are TGTGCCAGTAGTAATTCGGCAGCCGGGGGGTCACCCCTCCACTTT. The encoded protein is CASSNSAAGGSPLHF.

The chain combines TRBV6-5 with TRBJ2-7; unclear D gene. The CDR3 sequence is 16 residues long. Trimming cost V 2 bases and J 6 bases, with 20 bases left between them. Germline values: CDR1 MNHEY, CDR2 SVGAGI. CDR3 amino acids: CASSYSPGVLPTEQYF. CDR3 sequence (DNA): TGTGCCAGCAGTTACAGTCCCGGAGTGCTACCTACCGAGCAGTACTTC.

The chain couples TRBV18 to TRBJ2-7; tentative D call: TRBD1 (6 bases). Germline V gene sequence: CDR1 KGHSH, CDR2 LQKENI. The CDR3 length is 15 residues. The germline V and J ends were trimmed by 0 bases and 0 bases, with 9 bases remaining between them. The CDR3 sequence is CASSPPNRDSYEQYF. CDR3 DNA: TGTGCCAGCTCACCACCAAACAGGGACTCCTACGAGCAGTACTTC.

The V gene is TRBV7-2, the J gene TRBJ2-7, with D perhaps TRBD1 (5 bases). Germline V gene data show CDR1 as SGHTA and CDR2 as FQGNSA. The ends were cut back, 0 bases at V and 0 bases at J, with 9 bases in the middle. The CDR3 has 15 residues. In DNA, the CDR3 is TGTGCCAGCAGCTTAGCGGACATCACCTCCTACGAGCAGTACTTC. Residues: CASSLADITSYEQYF. The whole variable domain, filled in from reference TRBV7-2 and TRBJ2-7, reads GAGVSQSPSNKVTEKGKDVELRCDPISGHTALYWYRQSLGQGLEFLIYFQGNSAPDKSGLPSDRFSAERTGGSVSTLTIQRTQQEDSAVYLCASSLADITSYEQYFGPGTRLTVT.

V is TRBV28 and J is TRBJ1-5, with D tentatively TRBD1 (6 bases). Trimming shortened V by 6 bases and J by 7 bases, and 13 bases separated the two germline ends. CDR3 length: 13 residues. CDR1 and CDR2 from the germline V gene are MDHEN and SYDVKM. DNA of the CDR3: TGTGCCAGCAGGAAACAGGGTGGACAGCCCCAGCATTTT. Protein: CASRKQGGQPQHF.

The sample holds a few counts of this clone. V and J are TRBV6-5 and TRBJ1-5, with D hard to call. The CDR3 has 13 residues. Trimming removed 6 bases at V and 7 bases at J, with 13 bases between. CDR1 and CDR2 from the germline V gene are MNHEY and SVGAGI. The CDR3 DNA reads TGTGCCAGCAGGAGAGGTTATTCCCAGCCCCAGCATTTT. Protein sequence: CASRRGYSQPQHF.

The chain joins TRBV7-2 to TRBJ1-2; D is possibly TRBD1 (6 bases). Germline-derived CDR1 and CDR2 are SGHTA and FQGNSA. The V and J ends lost 11 bases and 0 bases respectively, with 13 bases between them. The CDR3 covers 13 residues. The CDR3 sequence is CASGDTPNYGYTF. The CDR3 nucleotides are TGTGCCTCGGGGGACACACCTAACTATGGCTACACCTTC.

The V gene is TRBV18, the J gene TRBJ2-1, with D maybe TRBD1 (6 bases). V was pared by 6 bases and J by 4 bases, with 10 bases between. This CDR3 has 13 amino acids. Germline CDR1 is KGHSH and CDR2 is LQKENI. CDR3 nucleotide sequence: TGTGCCAGCTCCCTAAGGGGGTACAATGAGCAGTTCTTC. This translates into CASSLRGYNEQFF.